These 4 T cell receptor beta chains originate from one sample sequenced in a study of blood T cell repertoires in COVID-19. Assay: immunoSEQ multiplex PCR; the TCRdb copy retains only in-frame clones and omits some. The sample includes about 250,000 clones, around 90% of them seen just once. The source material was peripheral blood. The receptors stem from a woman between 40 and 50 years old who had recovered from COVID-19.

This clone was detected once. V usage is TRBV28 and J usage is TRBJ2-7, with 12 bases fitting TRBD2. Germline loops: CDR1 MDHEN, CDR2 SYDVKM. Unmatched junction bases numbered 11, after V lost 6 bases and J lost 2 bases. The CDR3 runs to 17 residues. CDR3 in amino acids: CASSPGTSGFSPYEQYF. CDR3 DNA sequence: TGTGCCAGCAGCCCCGGGACTAGCGGGTTCTCCCCCTACGAGCAGTACTTC.

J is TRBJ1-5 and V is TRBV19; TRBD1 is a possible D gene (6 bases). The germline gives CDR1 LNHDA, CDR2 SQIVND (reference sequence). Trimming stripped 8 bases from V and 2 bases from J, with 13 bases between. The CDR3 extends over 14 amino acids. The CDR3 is CASGGAFGNQPQHF. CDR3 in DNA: TGTGCCAGTGGGGGGGCGTTTGGCAATCAGCCCCAGCATTTT.

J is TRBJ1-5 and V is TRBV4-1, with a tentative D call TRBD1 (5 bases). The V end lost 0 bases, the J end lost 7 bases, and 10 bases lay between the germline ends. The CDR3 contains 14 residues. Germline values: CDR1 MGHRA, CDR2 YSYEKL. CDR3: CASSQEGGGQPQHF. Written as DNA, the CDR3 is TGCGCCAGCAGCCAAGAAGGCGGGGGGCAGCCCCAGCATTTT.

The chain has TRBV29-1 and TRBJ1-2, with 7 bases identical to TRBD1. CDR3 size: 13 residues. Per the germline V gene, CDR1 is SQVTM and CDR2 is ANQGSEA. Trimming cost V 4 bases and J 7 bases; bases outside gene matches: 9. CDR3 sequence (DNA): TGCAGCGTTGCCCCGAGGGACAGTGGTGGCTACACCTTC. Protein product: CSVAPRDSGGYTF.